The 29 T cell receptor beta chains presented below share a single source sample, sequenced in a study of blood T cells in healthy people across ages. Alongside a J-beta primer mix, a sample-barcoded 5' primer served in a second PCR lasting roughly 7 to 11 cycles. TCRdb re-analysed the 5' RACE reads in MiXCR, keeping a single row per CDR3 protein. The sample has fewer than 900,000 distinct CDR3 sequences, 49% seen once. Sequencing input: blood. The receptors originated from a woman aged 60-75 years in good health.

This clonotype was seen a few times. V and J are TRBV4-3 and TRBJ2-7, with D perhaps matching TRBD2 (6 bases). This CDR3 has 15 amino acids. In germline, CDR1 is LGHNA, CDR2 YSLEER. V lost 0 bases and J lost 2, with 11 bases in between. CDR3 amino acids: CASSQDASDTYEQYF. The CDR3 DNA follows: TGCGCCAGCAGCCAAGATGCTAGCGACACCTACGAGCAGTACTTC.

The rearrangement links TRBV24-1 to TRBJ2-3; 9 bases fit TRBD2. The CDR3 length is 16 residues. The germline V gene encodes CDR1 KGHDR and CDR2 SFDVKD. The trim removed 3 bases at V and 7 bases at J, leaving 10 bases unmatched. CDR3 nucleotides: TGTGCCACCAGTGATCCCCTTCCTAGCGGGGTACATACGCAGTATTTT. Its protein product is CATSDPLPSGVHTQYF.

The chain is built from TRBV20-1 and TRBJ1-2; D is unresolved. Deletions cut 6 bases from V and 5 bases from J, with 10 bases between. The CDR3 runs to 11 residues. CDR1 is DFQATT and CDR2 is SNEGSKA in the germline V gene (reference sequence). In DNA form, the CDR3 reads TGCAGTGCCATCGACGGTTATGGCTACACCTTC. Translated, it gives CSAIDGYGYTF.

The chain couples TRBV7-8 to TRBJ2-5; tentatively, D is TRBD1 or TRBD2 (5 bases each). The end of the DNA fits TRBJ2-7 better, so the J call may be wrong. Germline loops: CDR1 SGHVS, CDR2 FQNEAQ. There are 14 residues in the CDR3. CDR3 DNA sequence: TGTGCCAGCAGCTTAGGTTTACAGGCGGGCGAGCAGTACTTC. This codes for CASSLGLQAGEQYF.

This clonotype was seen a handful of times. The rearrangement joins TRBV20-1 to TRBJ2-7; possible D gene TRBD2, 6 bases. This CDR3 comprises 12 residues. V was pared by 6 bases and J by 3 bases, with 12 bases between. The germline gives CDR1 DFQATT, CDR2 SNEGSKA (reference sequence). As DNA, the CDR3 is TGCAGTGCGGCGAGGGGAGGCTACGAGCAGTACTTC. Protein sequence: CSAARGGYEQYF.

This clonotype was seen a few times. The V call is TRBV27, the J call TRBJ2-3; D is unresolved. Per germline, CDR1 MNHEY and CDR2 SMNVEV (reference sequence). V lost 1 base and J lost 4, with 3 bases in between. The CDR3 runs to 12 residues. The CDR3 loop is CASSLFADTQYF. The CDR3 DNA reads as TGTGCCAGCAGTTTATTCGCAGATACGCAGTATTTT.

This sequence joins TRBV7-2 and TRBJ2-3; D is unclear. Germline CDR1 SGHTA, CDR2 FQGNSA. V gave up 5 bases and J gave up 4 bases, with 7 bases separating them. This CDR3 spans 12 amino acids. CDR3 loop: CASSPLPDTQYF. The DNA for the CDR3 is TGTGCCAGCAGCCCCCTCCCAGATACGCAGTATTTT. Full variable domain (remainder filled in from reference TRBV7-2 and TRBJ2-3): GAGVSQSPSNKVTEKGKDVELRCDPISGHTALYWYRQSLGQGLEFLIYFQGNSAPDKSGLPSDRFSAERTGGSVSTLTIQRTQQEDSAVYLCASSPLPDTQYFGPGTRLTVL.

This clonotype came up many times. The chain links TRBV29-1 to TRBJ1-2; TRBD1 agrees at 11 bases. Germline V gene lookup returns CDR1 SQVTM and CDR2 ANQGSEA. The CDR3 loop spans 14 amino acids. With V trimmed by 1 base and J by 6 bases, 4 bases remained unmatched. CDR3 protein: CSVEGDRGADGYTF. DNA for the CDR3: TGCAGCGTTGAAGGGGACAGGGGGGCAGATGGCTACACCTTC. Full variable domain (missing parts from reference TRBV29-1 and TRBJ1-2): SAVISQKPSRDICQRGTSLTIQCQVDSQVTMMFWYRQQPGQSLTLIATANQGSEATYESGFVIDKFPISRPNLTFSTLTVSNMSPEDSSIYLCSVEGDRGADGYTFGSGTRLTVV.

This chain connects TRBV6-5 to TRBJ2-7; 7 positions match TRBD1. The CDR3 sequence is 14 residues long. CDR1 and CDR2 from the germline V gene are MNHEY and SVGAGI. V dropped 10 bases and J dropped 5; count of bases not matched to a gene: 14. The CDR3 DNA is TGTGCCACGGGAAACAGGGGTAAATCTAACGAGCAGTACTTC. This translates into CATGNRGKSNEQYF.

The chain is built from TRBV6-2 or TRBV6-3 and TRBJ2-1; 10 bases are shared with TRBD2. CDR1 and CDR2 (germline): MNHEY, SVGEGT. V was pared by 7 bases and J by 1 base, with 10 bases of the junction left unmatched. This CDR3 contains 17 residues. The CDR3 loop is CASTHSSGRGSYNEQFF. CDR3 nucleotides: TGTGCCAGCACCCATTCTAGCGGGAGAGGTTCCTACAATGAGCAGTTCTTC.

The V call is TRBV20-1, the J call TRBJ2-3; TRBD2 aligns across 12 bases. J lost 5 bases, V lost 0 bases, and 6 bases had no gene match. Germline V gene lookup returns CDR1 DFQATT and CDR2 SNEGSKA (reference sequence). The CDR3 covers 16 residues. The CDR3 coding sequence is TGCAGTGCTAGAGATGCTTCACTAGCGGGAGGAGATACGCAGTATTTT. Translating gives CSARDASLAGGDTQYF.

This chain's CDR3 is CATSRDQGADTQYF. The CDR3 region has the DNA TGTGCCACCAGCAGAGATCAAGGGGCAGATACGCAGTATTTT. The chain has TRBV15 and TRBJ2-3, with D possibly matching TRBD1 (5 bases). V lost 0 bases and J 4 bases, leaving 8 bases between the germline ends. The CDR3 sequence is 14 residues long. Germline CDR1 LNHNV, CDR2 YYDKDF (reference sequence).

This clonotype has a handful of counts. The V gene is TRBV12-3 or TRBV12-4, the J gene TRBJ1-5, with TRBD1 as a possible D gene (5 bases). The V end lost 1 base, the J end lost 4 bases, and 11 bases lay between the germline ends. The CDR3 has 15 residues. This chain's CDR3 is CASSLGQTSNQPQHF. CDR3 coding DNA: TGTGCCAGCAGTTTAGGACAGACCTCTAATCAGCCCCAGCATTTT.

This clonotype was counted a single time. This chain connects TRBV12-3 or TRBV12-4 to TRBJ2-5; 7 bases align to TRBD2. This CDR3 is 15 amino acids long. With 6 bases clipped from V and 2 bases from J, the junction kept 9 bases outside the gene matches. CDR3 protein: CASRSGEQIQETQYF. The CDR3 DNA reads TGTGCCAGCAGAAGCGGGGAACAAATTCAAGAGACCCAGTACTTC.

The chain carries TRBV15 and TRBJ2-5, with TRBD1 matching over 7 bases. The end of the DNA fits TRBJ2-7 better, so the J call may be wrong. The germline gives CDR1 LNHNV, CDR2 YYDKDF (reference sequence). This CDR3 spans 16 amino acids. The CDR3 DNA follows: TGTGCCACCAGCAGGGACGGGACAGTTATCACCTACGAGCAGTACTTC. This translates into CATSRDGTVITYEQYF.

This clonotype has a handful of counts. The gene calls are TRBV3-1 and TRBJ2-1; 11 bases match TRBD2. The length of the CDR3 is 18 residues. Germline V CDR1 and CDR2: LGHDT, YNNKEL (reference sequence). The junction had 9 bases not matched to a gene; V was cut back by 5 bases and J by 0 bases. CDR3 sequence (DNA): TGTGCCAGCAGCTCACTAGCGGGAGTCGCCAGCTCCTACAATGAGCAGTTCTTC. Protein sequence: CASSSLAGVASSYNEQFF.

The V gene is TRBV5-1, the J gene TRBJ2-3, with no clear D. Deletions cut 1 base from V and 0 bases from J, with 6 bases between. This CDR3 is built from 14 residues. Germline assignment: CDR1 SGHRS and CDR2 YFSETQ. The CDR3 sequence is CASSLPLSTDTQYF. CDR3 DNA: TGCGCCAGCAGCTTGCCGCTAAGCACAGATACGCAGTATTTT. The variable domain in full, with the rest retrieved from reference TRBV5-1 and TRBJ2-3, is KAGVTQTPRYLIKTRGQQVTLSCSPISGHRSVSWYQQTPGQGLQFLFEYFSETQRNKGNFPGRFSGRQFSNSRSEMNVSTLELGDSALYLCASSLPLSTDTQYFGPGTRLTVL.

This clonotype appeared a few times. The chain employs TRBV20-1 and TRBJ2-1, with TRBD2 matching over 14 bases. Germline V CDR1 and CDR2: DFQATT, SNEGSKA (reference sequence). The J segment lost 1 base and the V segment lost 1 base, leaving 6 bases of the junction unmatched. The CDR3 has 18 amino acids. Here the CDR3 DNA reads TGCAGTGCTAGAGTCGGGACTAGCGGGAGCGGGTCCTACAATGAGCAGTTCTTC. It codes for CSARVGTSGSGSYNEQFF.

CDR3 nucleotides: TGCAGTGCTAGGCAGGAGGGGGACACTGAAGCTTTCTTT. Encoded protein: CSARQEGDTEAFF. The J gene is TRBJ1-1, the V gene TRBV20-1; TRBD1 is a possible D gene (6 bases). Germline V CDR1 and CDR2: DFQATT, SNEGSKA (reference sequence). The CDR3 runs 13 residues. Trimming took off 3 bases at V and 3 bases at J, with 11 bases between the two ends.

Only a few counts were recorded for this clonotype. The chain combines TRBV2 with TRBJ2-7, with D uncertain. The CDR3 runs 12 residues. Germline CDR1 is SNHLY and CDR2 is FYNNEI. With 4 bases removed from V and 2 bases from J, the gap between germline ends came to 6 bases. CDR3 nucleotides: TGTGCCAGCAGTGTCGGTCCCTACGAGCAGTACTTC. Encoded protein: CASSVGPYEQYF.

This clonotype came up a few times. The CDR3 region is CSVPGGHEQFF. The CDR3 DNA reads TGCAGTGTACCGGGTGGCCATGAGCAGTTCTTC. The chain employs TRBV20-1 and TRBJ2-1; D not certain. CDR3 size: 11 residues. Trimming left V 7 bases short and J 8 bases short, with 12 bases between. From germline, CDR1 is DFQATT and CDR2 SNEGSKA (reference sequence).

The CDR3 DNA follows: TGCGCCAGCAGCCAAGATTCCAGTTCTAACTATGGCTACACCTTC. This encodes CASSQDSSSNYGYTF. The gene calls are TRBV4-3 and TRBJ1-2; D is ambiguous. V lost 0 bases, J lost 0 bases, and 8 bases lay in between. Germline CDR1 LGHNA, CDR2 YSLEER. The CDR3 covers 15 residues.

The gene calls are TRBV27 and TRBJ2-5, with D uncertain. The ends were cut back, 2 bases at V and 5 bases at J, with 15 bases in the middle. Germline V gene data show CDR1 as MNHEY and CDR2 as SMNVEV (reference sequence). The CDR3 loop spans 15 amino acids. CDR3 sequence reads: CASSLRLAPKETQYF. The DNA of the CDR3 is TGTGCCAGCAGTTTACGGTTAGCCCCCAAGGAGACCCAGTACTTC.

This clonotype was seen more than once but under ten times. This rearrangement joins TRBV20-1 to TRBJ2-1, with 8 bases lining up with TRBD1. V lost 5 bases, J lost 6 bases, and 3 bases stayed unmatched. Germline V gives CDR1 DFQATT, CDR2 SNEGSKA (reference sequence). The length of the CDR3 is 12 residues. The CDR3 loop is CSAGDRINEQFF. For the CDR3, the DNA is TGCAGTGCTGGGGACAGGATCAATGAGCAGTTCTTC.

In this sample, this clonotype turned up many times. The chain carries TRBV7-9 and TRBJ2-4; 7 nucleotides match TRBD1. V gave up 5 bases and J gave up 13 bases; unmatched junction bases: 11. The CDR3 runs 13 residues. CDR1 is SEHNR and CDR2 is FQNEAQ in the germline V gene (reference sequence). In DNA, the CDR3 is TGTGCCAGCAGCGTAGGGACAGCGAATTTACAGTACTTC. This encodes CASSVGTANLQYF.

CDR3 in amino acids: CASNVVGTEAFF. In DNA form, the CDR3 reads TGTGCCAGCAACGTCGTAGGCACTGAAGCTTTCTTT. The J gene is TRBJ1-1, the V gene TRBV6-6; D ambiguous. Germline V lookup: CDR1 MNHNY, CDR2 SVGAGI (reference sequence). V was clipped by 7 bases and J by 4 bases, with 10 bases between them. The CDR3 has 12 amino acids.

This clonotype has a handful of counts. A much more abundant neighbour one base away suggests this may be a read error. The rearrangement uses TRBV20-1 and TRBJ2-3; TRBD1 matches 8 bases. Germline V gives CDR1 DFQATT, CDR2 SNEGSKA (reference sequence). Trimming took 2 bases from V and 0 from J; bases not matched to a gene: 4. This CDR3 contains 15 residues. The CDR3 is CSARSRTGSTDTQYF. The CDR3 nucleotides read TGCAGTGCTAGATCCCGGACAGGGAGCACAGATACGCAGTATTTT.

The sample holds one count of this clonotype. This chain uses TRBV20-1 with TRBJ2-3; 8 nucleotides line up with TRBD1. Trimming removed 1 base from V and 9 bases from J; junction bases left unmatched: 9. The CDR3 length is 14 residues. CDR1 is DFQATT and CDR2 is SNEGSKA in the germline V gene (reference sequence). The chain's CDR3 is CSARADRGSSTQYF. Here the CDR3 DNA reads TGCAGTGCTAGAGCCGACAGGGGATCGTCGACGCAGTATTTT.

This chain uses TRBV29-1 with TRBJ2-1, with a possible D match to TRBD1 (5 bases). V was trimmed by 3 bases and J by 5 bases, leaving 14 bases between them. CDR3 length: 14 residues. Germline V gives CDR1 SQVTM, CDR2 ANQGSEA. The DNA for the CDR3 is TGCAGCGTTGACGTCTCTGGGGCCAACAATGAGCAGTTCTTC. Its translation is CSVDVSGANNEQFF.